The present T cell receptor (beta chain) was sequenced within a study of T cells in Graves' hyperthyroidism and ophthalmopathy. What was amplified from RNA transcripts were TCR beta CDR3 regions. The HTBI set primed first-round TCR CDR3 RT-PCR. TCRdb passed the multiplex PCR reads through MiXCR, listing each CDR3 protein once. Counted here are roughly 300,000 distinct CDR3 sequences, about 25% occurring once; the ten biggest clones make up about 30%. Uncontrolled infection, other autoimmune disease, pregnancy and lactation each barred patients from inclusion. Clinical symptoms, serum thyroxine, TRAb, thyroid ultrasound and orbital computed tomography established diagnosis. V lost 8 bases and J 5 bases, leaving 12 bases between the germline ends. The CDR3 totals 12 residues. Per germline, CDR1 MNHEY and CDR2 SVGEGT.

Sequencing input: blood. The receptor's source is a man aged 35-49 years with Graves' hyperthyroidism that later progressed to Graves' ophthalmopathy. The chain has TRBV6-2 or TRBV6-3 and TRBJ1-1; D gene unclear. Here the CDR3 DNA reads TGTGCCAGCCGGGGTCCTAGGACTGAAGCTTTCTTT. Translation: CASRGPRTEAFF.